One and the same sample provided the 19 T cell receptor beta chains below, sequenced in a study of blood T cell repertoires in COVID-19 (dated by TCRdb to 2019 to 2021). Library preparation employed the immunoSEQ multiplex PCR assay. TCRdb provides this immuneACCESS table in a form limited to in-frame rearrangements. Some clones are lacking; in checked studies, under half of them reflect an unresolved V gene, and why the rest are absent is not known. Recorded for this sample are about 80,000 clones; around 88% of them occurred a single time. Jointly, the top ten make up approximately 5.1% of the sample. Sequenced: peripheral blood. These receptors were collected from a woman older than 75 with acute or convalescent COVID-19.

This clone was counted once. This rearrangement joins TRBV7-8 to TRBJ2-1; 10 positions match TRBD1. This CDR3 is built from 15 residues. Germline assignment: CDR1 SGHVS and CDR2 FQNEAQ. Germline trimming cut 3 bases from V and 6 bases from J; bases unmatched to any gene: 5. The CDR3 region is CASSFGDRGTNEQFF. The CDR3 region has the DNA TGTGCCAGCAGCTTTGGGGACAGGGGTACCAATGAGCAGTTCTTC.

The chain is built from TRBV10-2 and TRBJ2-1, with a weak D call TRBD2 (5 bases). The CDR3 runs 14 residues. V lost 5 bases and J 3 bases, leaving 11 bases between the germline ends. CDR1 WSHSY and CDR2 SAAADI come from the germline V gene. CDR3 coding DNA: TGCGCCAGCAGTAAGGCCGGGGTCTACAATGAGCAGTTCTTC. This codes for CASSKAGVYNEQFF.

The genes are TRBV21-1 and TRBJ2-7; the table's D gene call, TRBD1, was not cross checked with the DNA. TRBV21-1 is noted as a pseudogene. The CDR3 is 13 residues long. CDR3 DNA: TGTGCCAGCATGGGGGCAACTGACTACGAGCAGTACTTC. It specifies CASMGATDYEQYF.

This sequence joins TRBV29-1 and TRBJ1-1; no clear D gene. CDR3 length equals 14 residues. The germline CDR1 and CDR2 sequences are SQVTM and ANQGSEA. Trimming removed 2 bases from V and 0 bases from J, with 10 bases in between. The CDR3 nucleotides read TGCAGCGTTGAATTTCGAGGGTTGAACACTGAAGCTTTCTTT. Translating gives CSVEFRGLNTEAFF. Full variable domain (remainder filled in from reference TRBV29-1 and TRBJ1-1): SAVISQKPSRDICQRGTSLTIQCQVDSQVTMMFWYRQQPGQSLTLIATANQGSEATYESGFVIDKFPISRPNLTFSTLTVSNMSPEDSSIYLCSVEFRGLNTEAFFGQGTRLTVV.

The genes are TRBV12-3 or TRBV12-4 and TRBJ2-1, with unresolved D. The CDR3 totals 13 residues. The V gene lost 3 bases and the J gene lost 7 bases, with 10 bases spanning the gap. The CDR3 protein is CASSLVGQNEQFF. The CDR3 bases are TGTGCCAGCAGTTTGGTGGGCCAAAATGAGCAGTTCTTC.

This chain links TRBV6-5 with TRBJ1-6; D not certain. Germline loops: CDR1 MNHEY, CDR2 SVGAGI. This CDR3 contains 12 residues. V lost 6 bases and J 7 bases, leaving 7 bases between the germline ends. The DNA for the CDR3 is TGTGCCAGCAGCCTGGAGAATTCACCCCTCCACTTT. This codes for CASSLENSPLHF.

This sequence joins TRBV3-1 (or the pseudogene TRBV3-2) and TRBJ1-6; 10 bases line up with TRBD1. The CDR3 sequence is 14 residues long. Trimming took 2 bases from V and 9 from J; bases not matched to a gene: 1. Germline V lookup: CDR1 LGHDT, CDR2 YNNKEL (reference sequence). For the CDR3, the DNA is TGTGCCAGCAGCCAAAGGACAGGGGGTTCACCCCTCCACTTT. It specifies CASSQRTGGSPLHF.

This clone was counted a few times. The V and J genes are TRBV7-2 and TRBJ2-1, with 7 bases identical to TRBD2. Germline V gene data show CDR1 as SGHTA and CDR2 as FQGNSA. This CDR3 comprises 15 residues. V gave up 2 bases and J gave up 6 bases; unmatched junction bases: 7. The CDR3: CASSLQAGLGNEQFF. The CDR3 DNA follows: TGTGCCAGCAGCTTACAAGCGGGACTCGGCAATGAGCAGTTCTTC.

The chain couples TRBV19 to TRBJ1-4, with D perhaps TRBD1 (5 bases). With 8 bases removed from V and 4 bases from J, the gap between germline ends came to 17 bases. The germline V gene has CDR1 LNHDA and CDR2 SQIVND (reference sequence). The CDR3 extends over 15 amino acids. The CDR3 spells CASRQPTENNEKLFF. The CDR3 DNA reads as TGTGCCAGTCGGCAACCGACAGAAAATAATGAAAAACTGTTTTTT.

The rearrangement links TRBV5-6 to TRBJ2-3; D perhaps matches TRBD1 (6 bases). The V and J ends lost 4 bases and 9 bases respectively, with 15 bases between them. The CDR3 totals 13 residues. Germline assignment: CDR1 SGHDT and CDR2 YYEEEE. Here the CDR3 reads CASSPGQQRTQYF. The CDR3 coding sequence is TGTGCCAGCAGCCCGGGACAACAGAGGACGCAGTATTTT.

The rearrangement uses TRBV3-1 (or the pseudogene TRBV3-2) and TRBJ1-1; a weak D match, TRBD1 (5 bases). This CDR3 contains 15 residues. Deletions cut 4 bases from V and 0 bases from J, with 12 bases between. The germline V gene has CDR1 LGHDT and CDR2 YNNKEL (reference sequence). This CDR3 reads CASSPSSGMNTEAFF. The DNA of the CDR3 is TGTGCCAGCAGCCCAAGTTCAGGGATGAACACTGAAGCTTTCTTT.

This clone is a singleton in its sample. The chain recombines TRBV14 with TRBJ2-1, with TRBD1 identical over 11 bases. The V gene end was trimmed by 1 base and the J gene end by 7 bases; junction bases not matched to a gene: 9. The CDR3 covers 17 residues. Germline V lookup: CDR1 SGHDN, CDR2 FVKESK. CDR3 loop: CASSQVHLRDRGNEQFF. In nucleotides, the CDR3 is TGTGCCAGCAGCCAAGTCCACCTTAGGGACAGGGGGAATGAGCAGTTCTTC.

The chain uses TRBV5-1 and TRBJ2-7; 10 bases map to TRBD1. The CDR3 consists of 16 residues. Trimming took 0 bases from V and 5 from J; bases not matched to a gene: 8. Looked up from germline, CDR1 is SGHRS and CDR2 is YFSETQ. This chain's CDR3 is CASSLGPRTGGNEQYF. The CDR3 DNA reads TGCGCCAGCAGCTTGGGCCCCCGGACAGGGGGGAACGAGCAGTACTTC.

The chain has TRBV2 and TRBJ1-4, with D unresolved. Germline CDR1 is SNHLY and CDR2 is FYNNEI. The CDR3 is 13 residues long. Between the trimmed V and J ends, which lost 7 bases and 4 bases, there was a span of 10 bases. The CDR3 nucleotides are TGTGCCAGCAAGAGGTCTAGTAATGAAAAACTGTTTTTT. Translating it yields CASKRSSNEKLFF.

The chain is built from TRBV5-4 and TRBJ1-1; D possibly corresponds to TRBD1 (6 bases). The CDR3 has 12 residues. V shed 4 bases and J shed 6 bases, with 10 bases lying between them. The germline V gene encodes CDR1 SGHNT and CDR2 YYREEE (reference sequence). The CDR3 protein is CASSGGGPEAFF. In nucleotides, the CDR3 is TGTGCCAGCAGCGGCGGGGGCCCTGAAGCTTTCTTT.

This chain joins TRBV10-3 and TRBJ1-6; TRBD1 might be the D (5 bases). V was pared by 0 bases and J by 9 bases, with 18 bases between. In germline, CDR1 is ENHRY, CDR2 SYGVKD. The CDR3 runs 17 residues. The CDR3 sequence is CAISESSPGGVGSPLHF. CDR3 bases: TGTGCCATCAGTGAGTCCTCCCCCGGGGGAGTTGGTTCACCCCTCCACTTT.

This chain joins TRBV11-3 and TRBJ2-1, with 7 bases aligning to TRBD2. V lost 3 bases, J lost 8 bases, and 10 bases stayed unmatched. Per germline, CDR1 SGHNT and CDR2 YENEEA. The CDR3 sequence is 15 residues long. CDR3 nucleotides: TGTGCCAGCAGCTTTGGTACGGGAGGATCGTATGAGCAGTTCTTC. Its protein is CASSFGTGGSYEQFF.

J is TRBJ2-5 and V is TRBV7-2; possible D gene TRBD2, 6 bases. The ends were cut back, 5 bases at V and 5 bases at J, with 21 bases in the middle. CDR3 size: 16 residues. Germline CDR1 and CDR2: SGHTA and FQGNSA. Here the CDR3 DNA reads TGTGCCAGCAGCCGGGAGCGCGGTACCGGTGCGGAGACCCAGTACTTC. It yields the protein CASSRERGTGAETQYF.

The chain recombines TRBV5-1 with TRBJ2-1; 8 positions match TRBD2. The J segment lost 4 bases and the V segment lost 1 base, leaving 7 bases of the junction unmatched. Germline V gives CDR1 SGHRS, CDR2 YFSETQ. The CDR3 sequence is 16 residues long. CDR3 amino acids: CASSLRSGGLYNEQFF. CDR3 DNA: TGCGCCAGCAGCTTGCGGTCGGGAGGGCTTTACAATGAGCAGTTCTTC.